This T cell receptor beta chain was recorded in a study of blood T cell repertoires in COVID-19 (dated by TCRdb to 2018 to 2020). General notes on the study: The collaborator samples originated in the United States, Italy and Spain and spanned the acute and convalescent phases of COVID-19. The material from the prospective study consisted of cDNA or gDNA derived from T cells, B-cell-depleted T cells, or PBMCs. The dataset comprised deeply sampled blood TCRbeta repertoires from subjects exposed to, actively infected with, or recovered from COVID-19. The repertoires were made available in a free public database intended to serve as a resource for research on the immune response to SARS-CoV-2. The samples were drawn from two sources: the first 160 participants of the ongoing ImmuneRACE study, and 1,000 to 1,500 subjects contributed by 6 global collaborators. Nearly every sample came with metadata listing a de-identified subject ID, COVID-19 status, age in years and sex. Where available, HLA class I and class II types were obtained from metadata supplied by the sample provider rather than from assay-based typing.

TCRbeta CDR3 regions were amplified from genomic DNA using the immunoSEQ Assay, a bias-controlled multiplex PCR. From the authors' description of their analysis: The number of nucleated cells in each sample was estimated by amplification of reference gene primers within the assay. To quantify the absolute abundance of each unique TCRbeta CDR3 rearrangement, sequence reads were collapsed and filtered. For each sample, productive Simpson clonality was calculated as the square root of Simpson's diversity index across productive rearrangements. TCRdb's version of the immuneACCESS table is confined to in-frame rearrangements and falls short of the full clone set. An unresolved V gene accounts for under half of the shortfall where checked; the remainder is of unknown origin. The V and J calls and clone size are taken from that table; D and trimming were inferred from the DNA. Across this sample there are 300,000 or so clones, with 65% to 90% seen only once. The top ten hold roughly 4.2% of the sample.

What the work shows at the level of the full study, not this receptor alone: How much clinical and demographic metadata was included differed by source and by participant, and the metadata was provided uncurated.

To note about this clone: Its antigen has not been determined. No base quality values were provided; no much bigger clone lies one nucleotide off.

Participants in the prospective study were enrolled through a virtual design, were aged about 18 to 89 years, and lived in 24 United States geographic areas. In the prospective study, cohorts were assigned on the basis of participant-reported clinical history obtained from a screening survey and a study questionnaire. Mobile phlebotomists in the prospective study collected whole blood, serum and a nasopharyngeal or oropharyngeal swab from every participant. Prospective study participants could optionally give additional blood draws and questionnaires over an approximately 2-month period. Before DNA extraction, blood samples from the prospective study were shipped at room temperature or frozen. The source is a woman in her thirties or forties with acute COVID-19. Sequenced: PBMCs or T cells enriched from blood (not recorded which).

The encoded CDR3 is CATLGRTGELFF. The sequenced DNA is TGTGCCACCCTGGGGCGCACCGGGGAGCTGTTTTTT. This sequence uses TRBV27 and TRBJ2-2; a weak D assignment points to TRBD1 (5 bases agree). V loses 10 bases, J loses 4 bases, and the germline ends lie 10 bases apart. From cysteine to phenylalanine, the CDR3 is 12 amino acids long. Of all the DNA, just the CDR3 is kept, 36 bases in frame from base 1. According to the germline V gene (reference sequence), CDR1 reads MNHEY and CDR2 reads SMNVEV.